This TCR beta chain was captured by sequencing in a study of molecular identifiers for immune sequencing clone quantification. From germline, CDR1 is SGHNT and CDR2 YYREEE (reference sequence). There are 12 residues in the CDR3. With 3 bases removed from V and 4 bases from J, the gap between germline ends came to 7 bases. TCRdb re-called the PCR reads through MiXCR, storing one row per CDR3 protein. The sample yields approximately 97,000 distinct CDR3 sequences, 20% to 30% seen once. This clonotype was counted ten times or more. The clonotype was recovered from a human donor in good health. Some libraries in this study had Jurkat cell RNA spiked in. The sample consisted of naive CD8+ T cells from blood, with Jurkat cell RNA spiked in. Documented subset: FACS-sorted CD8+CD4-CCR7+CD45RA+ naive T cells. V gene TRBV5-4 combines with J gene TRBJ1-1; D is undetermined. The CDR3, as DNA: TGTGCCAGCAGCTCGGGCCGCACTGAAGCTTTCTTT. It is translated as CASSSGRTEAFF.